These 30 T cell receptor beta chains came from one sample sequenced in a study of post-analysis software for immune sequencing data (dated by TCRdb to between 2014 and 2017). The research as a whole found: Roughly 5 TRBV segments, including TRBV5-6, TRBV5-1 and TRBV20-1, were significantly more frequent in patients than controls.

Their antigens remain unidentified. Library method: PCR. The data were produced on an Illumina HiSeq 2500. Unique molecular identifiers were incorporated into TCR beta cDNA libraries to reduce PCR and sequencing biases. TCRdb reanalyzed the raw reads on its own, using fastp at Q25 for trimming and MiXCR for clone calling, and kept in-frame beta chains. One record per CDR3 amino acid sequence lists the most common genes and DNA. This sample holds around 400,000 distinct CDR3 sequences; roughly 38% were observed only once. The biggest ten clones account for about an eighth of the sample. The sequencing sample was made of blood. The receptors here all came from a girl aged 10-17 years with multiple sclerosis.

V is TRBV7-2 and J is TRBJ1-6; no definite D call. V was trimmed by 2 bases and J by 6 bases, leaving 8 bases between them. Germline V gives CDR1 SGHTA, CDR2 FQGNSA. This CDR3 has 14 residues. CDR3 loop: CASSLRRTNSPLHF. The CDR3 DNA follows: TGTGCCAGCAGCTTAAGGAGGACTAATTCACCCCTCCACTTT.

This clonotype was picked up a small number of times. The chain carries TRBV7-9 and TRBJ2-4; the D gene is possibly TRBD1 (5 bases). Judging by the DNA end, TRBJ2-7 fits better; the J call may be wrong. Germline CDR1 is SEHNR and CDR2 is FQNEAQ (reference sequence). The CDR3 has 13 amino acids. The CDR3 DNA sequence: TGTGCCAGCAGCTTAGCGAACCAGGGCGAGCAGTACTTC. This gives the protein CASSLANQGEQYF.

This clonotype has at least ten counts. This chain uses TRBV7-8 with TRBJ1-1; D may be TRBD1 (6 bases). The CDR3 consists of 15 residues. Looked up from germline, CDR1 is SGHVS and CDR2 is FQNEAQ. The V end was cut by 4 bases, the J end by 7 bases, with 19 bases between. This CDR3 reads CASSSRPGQRIEAFF. The DNA of the CDR3 is TGTGCCAGCAGCTCTAGGCCGGGACAAAGAATTGAAGCTTTCTTT.

The chain combines TRBV12-3 or TRBV12-4 with TRBJ2-5; maybe TRBD1 (6 bases). V was clipped by 1 base and J by 13 bases, with 25 bases between them. The length of the CDR3 is 16 residues. The CDR3 DNA sequence: TGTGCCAGCAGTTTAGTGGGGGCAACCTCGTCCTACGAGCGGTACTTC. Protein product: CASSLVGATSSYERYF.

This rearrangement joins TRBV20-1 to TRBJ2-1, with 8 nucleotides matching TRBD2. Unmatched junction bases numbered 14, after V lost 4 bases and J lost 0 bases. Germline V gene lookup returns CDR1 DFQATT and CDR2 SNEGSKA (reference sequence). The CDR3 spans 18 residues. The CDR3 DNA sequence: TGCAGTGCTATAACTTTCGGCGGGGGGCGAAACTCCTACAATGAGCAGTTCTTC. Its protein is CSAITFGGGRNSYNEQFF.

This clonotype was detected a few times. The chain uses TRBV21-1 and TRBJ1-6; TRBD1, as called in the table, went unchecked against the DNA. TRBV21-1 is tagged as a pseudogene. The CDR3 runs to 16 residues. The CDR3 is CASSKAWRGWNSPLHF. DNA for the CDR3: TGTGCCAGCAGCAAAGCGTGGCGGGGGTGGAATTCACCCCTCCACTTT.

V gene TRBV18 combines with J gene TRBJ1-1; D is ambiguous. There are 13 residues in the CDR3. Trimming took off 8 bases at V and 2 bases at J, with 12 bases between the two ends. Germline lookup yields CDR1 KGHSH and CDR2 LQKENI. This CDR3 is CASSPTENTEAFF. CDR3 DNA sequence: TGTGCCAGCAGCCCTACAGAAAACACTGAAGCTTTCTTT.

This clonotype was seen a few times. V usage is TRBV5-1 and J usage is TRBJ2-1; TRBD2 is a possible D gene (6 bases). Per the germline V gene, CDR1 is SGHRS and CDR2 is YFSETQ. Trimming removed 0 bases at V and 2 bases at J, with 12 bases between. CDR3 length equals 16 residues. As DNA, the CDR3 is TGCGCCAGCAGCTTGGGTCGGGACTCGGCCTACAATGAGCAGTTCTTC. Translation: CASSLGRDSAYNEQFF.

This clonotype appeared a few times. V is TRBV4-1 and J is TRBJ2-1; D is possibly TRBD2 (6 bases). Germline loops: CDR1 MGHRA, CDR2 YSYEKL. V was shortened by 0 bases and J by 8 bases, with 17 bases between the two germline ends. This CDR3 has 16 amino acids. This chain's CDR3 is CASSQDSRSGRDEQFF. The CDR3 bases are TGCGCCAGCAGCCAAGACTCTCGGAGCGGGCGGGATGAGCAGTTCTTC.

V usage is TRBV29-1 and J usage is TRBJ2-1; D possibly corresponds to TRBD1 (5 bases). The CDR3 contains 13 residues. Trimming removed 3 bases at V and 12 bases at J, with 18 bases between. The germline V gene has CDR1 SQVTM and CDR2 ANQGSEA. The CDR3 region is CSVDMAGLFGQFF. CDR3 nucleotide sequence: TGCAGCGTTGATATGGCAGGGCTGTTCGGGCAGTTCTTC.

This clonotype came up a few times. The chain couples TRBV20-1 to TRBJ2-1, with D possibly TRBD2 on 5 matching bases. V lost 0 bases, J lost 0 bases, and 18 bases lay in between. Looked up from germline, CDR1 is DFQATT and CDR2 is SNEGSKA (reference sequence). The CDR3 has 18 residues. In DNA, the CDR3 is TGCAGTGCTAGAGATTCCGGGTTACGCACTAGCTCCTACAATGAGCAGTTCTTC. It encodes CSARDSGLRTSSYNEQFF.

CDR3: CASNRGTAYNEQFF. The CDR3 DNA reads as TGTGCCAGCAACCGGGGCACAGCCTACAATGAGCAGTTCTTC. The rearrangement uses TRBV7-8 and TRBJ2-1; tentatively, D is TRBD1 or TRBD2 (5 bases each). CDR1 SGHVS and CDR2 FQNEAQ come from the germline V gene. The CDR3 runs to 14 residues. Trimming removed 7 bases from V and 2 bases from J, with 12 bases in between.

This clonotype was observed at least ten times. The chain recombines TRBV14 with TRBJ2-3; TRBD2 agrees at 10 bases. The germline CDR1 and CDR2 sequences are SGHDN and FVKESK. The CDR3 length is 20 residues. J was trimmed by 5 bases and V by 4 bases; bases with no gene match: 21. The CDR3 DNA reads as TGTGCCAGCAGCCCCGGAGGAGCGGGGGGGCCTGTTGAGAGGGGAGATACGCAGTATTTT. Protein sequence: CASSPGGAGGPVERGDTQYF.

The rearrangement links TRBV4-1 to TRBJ2-3; TRBD2 matches at 9 bases. Trimming removed 1 base from V and 2 bases from J; junction bases left unmatched: 4. The CDR3 has 16 amino acids. Germline assignment: CDR1 MGHRA and CDR2 YSYEKL. Here the CDR3 DNA reads TGCGCCAGCAGCCAAGTGCTAGCGGGGTTCACAGATACGCAGTATTTT. This codes for CASSQVLAGFTDTQYF.

The CDR3 DNA reads as TGTGCCAGCAGCTTACCGACAGGGGGCGCCGTGGGGGAGCAGTACTTC. This translates into CASSLPTGGAVGEQYF. The genes are TRBV7-2 and TRBJ2-4; TRBD1 matches 10 bases. Germline V gene data show CDR1 as SGHTA and CDR2 as FQGNSA. This CDR3 has 16 residues. Trimming removed 2 bases from V and 13 bases from J; junction bases left unmatched: 14.

The chain combines TRBV20-1 with TRBJ1-1, with 9 bases that match TRBD1. Germline values: CDR1 DFQATT, CDR2 SNEGSKA (reference sequence). This CDR3 is 12 amino acids long. The J segment lost 4 bases and the V segment lost 5 bases, leaving 2 bases of the junction unmatched. The CDR3 protein is CSARQGGTEAFF. The CDR3 bases are TGCAGTGCTCGACAGGGGGGCACTGAAGCTTTCTTT.

The gene calls are TRBV9 and TRBJ2-7; 9 bases fit TRBD2. Germline assignment: CDR1 SGDLS and CDR2 YYNGEE. The junction had 9 bases not matched to a gene; V was cut back by 3 bases and J by 5 bases. This CDR3 is 15 amino acids long. The CDR3 spells CASSERGALSDEQYF. DNA for the CDR3: TGTGCCAGCAGCGAGCGGGGGGCTCTATCTGACGAGCAGTACTTC.

The V call is TRBV12-3 or TRBV12-4, the J call TRBJ2-5; D unresolved. The V end lost 5 bases, the J end lost 1 base, and 5 bases lay between the germline ends. The CDR3 has 12 residues. CDR3 bases: TGTGCCAGCAGTAAATCCCAAGAGACCCAGTACTTC. It specifies CASSKSQETQYF.

The CDR3 region is CASSTFDTQRNEQFF. The CDR3, as DNA: TGCGCCAGCTCCACGTTCGATACCCAAAGGAATGAGCAGTTCTTC. V usage is TRBV5-1 and J usage is TRBJ2-1; D call uncertain. This CDR3 comprises 15 residues. Germline V CDR1 and CDR2: SGHRS, YFSETQ. The ends were cut back, 7 bases at V and 7 bases at J, with 21 bases in the middle. Together with reference TRBV5-1 and TRBJ2-1, the CDR3 gives the full variable domain: KAGVTQTPRYLIKTRGQQVTLSCSPISGHRSVSWYQQTPGQGLQFLFEYFSETQRNKGNFPGRFSGRQFSNSRSEMNVSTLELGDSALYLCASSTFDTQRNEQFFGPGTRLTVL.

This clonotype turned up a few times. The chain recombines TRBV5-1 with TRBJ1-2, with TRBD1 matching over 8 bases. This CDR3 comprises 14 residues. The trim removed 4 bases at V and 4 bases at J, leaving 6 bases unmatched. Germline V lookup: CDR1 SGHRS, CDR2 YFSETQ. The CDR3 nucleotides are TGCGCCAGCAGCCGGGGACAGGAGACCTATGGCTACACCTTC. Translated, it gives CASSRGQETYGYTF.

In this sample, this clonotype turned up a few times. The V gene is TRBV12-3 or TRBV12-4, the J gene TRBJ1-6; TRBD1 agrees at 8 bases. Trimming took 3 bases from V and 9 from J; bases not matched to a gene: 7. This CDR3 contains 15 residues. CDR3 nucleotide sequence: TGTGCCAGCAGTTTTGGACAGGGCCGGGGTTCACCCCTCCACTTT. This encodes CASSFGQGRGSPLHF.

The count of this clonotype is one. The rearrangement joins TRBV10-3 to TRBJ2-5, with 7 positions matching TRBD2. The J call may be faulty, since TRBJ2-7 better matches the DNA end. This CDR3 contains 13 residues. Per the germline V gene, CDR1 is ENHRY and CDR2 is SYGVKD. The CDR3 region is CAISGEGTDEQYF. As DNA, the CDR3 is TGTGCCATCAGTGGGGAGGGAACCGACGAGCAGTACTTC.

V and J are TRBV5-1 and TRBJ1-1, with D hard to call. Trimming left V 2 bases short and J 5 bases short, with 13 bases between. CDR1 and CDR2 from the germline V gene are SGHRS and YFSETQ. The CDR3 contains 14 residues. CDR3 loop: CASSFTVLGTEAFF. DNA of the CDR3: TGCGCCAGCAGCTTTACAGTCCTGGGGACTGAAGCTTTCTTT.

This clonotype came up a few times. V gene TRBV6-1 combines with J gene TRBJ2-2; a possible D gene is TRBD1 (5 bases). V gave up 3 bases and J gave up 4 bases, with 15 bases separating them. The CDR3 covers 16 residues. From germline, CDR1 is MNHNS and CDR2 SASEGT. The CDR3 protein is CASSDRAYSSTGELFF. In DNA form, the CDR3 reads TGTGCCAGCAGTGACAGGGCTTACTCCTCCACCGGGGAGCTGTTTTTT.

This clonotype turned up a few times. V and J are TRBV29-1 and TRBJ2-1; the D gene could be TRBD1 or TRBD2 (5 bases each). Germline CDR1 SQVTM, CDR2 ANQGSEA. Trimming pared 7 bases from V and 0 bases from J, leaving 10 bases between. The CDR3 runs 13 residues. The CDR3 DNA is TGCAGCGGGGGGTTAAGCTCCTACAATGAGCAGTTCTTC. It is translated as CSGGLSSYNEQFF.

This clonotype was observed a handful of times. The rearrangement uses TRBV4-3 and TRBJ2-3; 9 bases line up with TRBD2. V gave up 0 bases and J gave up 2 bases; unmatched junction bases: 12. CDR1 and CDR2 from the germline V gene are LGHNA and YSLEER. This CDR3 region has 19 residues. The CDR3 region is CASSQDWRTSVKYTDTQYF. The CDR3 DNA follows: TGCGCCAGCAGCCAAGATTGGAGGACTAGCGTGAAGTACACAGATACGCAGTATTTT.

This clonotype occurred a few times. The V gene is TRBV11-3, the J gene TRBJ2-7; D gene unclear. Deletions cut 5 bases from V and 5 bases from J, with 19 bases between. Germline loops: CDR1 SGHNT, CDR2 YENEEA. CDR3 length: 15 residues. The CDR3 sequence: CASSPTSGHSNEQYF. The CDR3, as DNA: TGTGCCAGCAGCCCAACTTCCGGGCATTCAAACGAGCAGTACTTC.

This clonotype occurred many times. The V gene is TRBV5-1, the J gene TRBJ2-1; the D gene is possibly TRBD2 (6 bases). The CDR3 consists of 16 residues. Germline V CDR1 and CDR2: SGHRS, YFSETQ. Deletions cut 0 bases from V and 0 bases from J, with 10 bases between. The CDR3 here is CASSLVAVYSYNEQFF. CDR3 sequence (DNA): TGCGCCAGCAGCTTGGTAGCGGTATACTCCTACAATGAGCAGTTCTTC.

V is TRBV4-1 and J is TRBJ2-7; D unresolved. The V gene's germline CDR1 is MGHRA and CDR2 YSYEKL. This CDR3 contains 15 residues. The V end was cut by 3 bases, the J end by 7 bases, with 19 bases between. The CDR3 coding sequence is TGCGCCAGCAGCCACTTTATCAAGGGCGATTATGAGCAGTACTTC. Its translation is CASSHFIKGDYEQYF.

This clonotype was detected a few times. Just one base apart from a much larger clone, this may be a read error. V is TRBV29-1 and J is TRBJ2-1, with D hard to call. The DNA end lines up better with TRBJ2-7; the J call may be wrong. CDR3 length: 15 amino acids. Per germline, CDR1 SQVTM and CDR2 ANQGSEA. DNA of the CDR3: TGCAGCGTTGCCCCTACTTTCAGCTCCTACAATGAGCAGTACTTC. It translates to CSVAPTFSSYNEQYF.